The clone carrying this T cell receptor (beta chain) was observed a handful of times. Its antigen is unidentified. Researchers set a sequencing depth target of 1 in 200,000 to 1 in 1 million T cells. Profiled with immunoSEQ multiplex PCR; TCRdb holds only in-frame clones, not every one. The sample contains approximately 120,000 clones, 84% of which appear only once. The sample originates from a study of cytotoxic CD8 clonotypes in ibrutinib-treated CLL. Study findings and constraints: Baseline levels of clonality went above those of age-matched healthy donors and moved with circulating CD8+ T-cell counts. Investigators sampled sustained-remission and progressing patients at differing times.

The germline V gene has CDR1 LNHNV and CDR2 YYDKDF (reference sequence). The ends lost 4 bases at V and 5 bases at J; junction bases unmatched: 1. The CDR3 has 12 residues. The chain recombines TRBV15 with TRBJ1-2, with TRBD1 identical over 7 bases. Sequenced material: PBMCs, taken after 24 months of ibrutinib treatment. This sequence was found in a human donor with chronic lymphocytic leukemia. The CDR3 DNA reads as TGTGCCACCAGCATGACAGGGTATGGCTACACCTTC. Amino acids: CATSMTGYGYTF.